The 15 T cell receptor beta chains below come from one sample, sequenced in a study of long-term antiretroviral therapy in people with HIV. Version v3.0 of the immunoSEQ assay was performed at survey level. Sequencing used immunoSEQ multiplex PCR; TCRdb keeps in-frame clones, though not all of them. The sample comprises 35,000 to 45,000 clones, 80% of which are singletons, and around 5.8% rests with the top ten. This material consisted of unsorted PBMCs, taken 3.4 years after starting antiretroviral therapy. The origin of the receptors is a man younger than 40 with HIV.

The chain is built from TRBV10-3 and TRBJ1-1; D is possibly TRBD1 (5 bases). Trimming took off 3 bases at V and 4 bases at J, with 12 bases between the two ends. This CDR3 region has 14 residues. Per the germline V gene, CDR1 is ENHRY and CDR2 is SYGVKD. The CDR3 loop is CAISEGLGRTEAFF. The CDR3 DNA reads TGTGCCATCAGTGAAGGTTTGGGACGCACTGAAGCTTTCTTT.

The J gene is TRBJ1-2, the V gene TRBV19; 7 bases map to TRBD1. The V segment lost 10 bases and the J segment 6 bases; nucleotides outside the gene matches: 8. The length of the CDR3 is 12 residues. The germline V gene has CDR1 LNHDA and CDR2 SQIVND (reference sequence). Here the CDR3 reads CATTPGGHGYTF. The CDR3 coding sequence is TGTGCCACCACCCCAGGGGGTCATGGCTACACCTTC.

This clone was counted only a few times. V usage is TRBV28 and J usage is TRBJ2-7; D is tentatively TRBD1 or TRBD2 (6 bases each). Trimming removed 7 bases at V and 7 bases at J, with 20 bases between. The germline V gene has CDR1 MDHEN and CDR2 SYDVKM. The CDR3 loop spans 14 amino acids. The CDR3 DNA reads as TGTGCCAGCACCCCCCATGGGGGGCCCGGGGAGCAGTACTTC. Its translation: CASTPHGGPGEQYF.

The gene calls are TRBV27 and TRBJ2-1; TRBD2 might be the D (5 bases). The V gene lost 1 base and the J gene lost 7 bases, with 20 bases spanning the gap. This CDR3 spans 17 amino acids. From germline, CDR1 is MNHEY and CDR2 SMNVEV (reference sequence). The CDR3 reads CASSLFSSGSGRNEQFF. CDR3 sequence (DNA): TGTGCCAGCAGTTTATTTTCCAGCGGAAGTGGCCGAAATGAGCAGTTCTTC.

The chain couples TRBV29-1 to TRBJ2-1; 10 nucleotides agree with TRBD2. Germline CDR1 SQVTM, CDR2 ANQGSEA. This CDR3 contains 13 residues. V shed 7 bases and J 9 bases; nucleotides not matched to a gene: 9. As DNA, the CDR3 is TGCAGCGGCGGGACTAGCGAACGAGGTGAGCAGTTCTTC. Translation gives CSGGTSERGEQFF.

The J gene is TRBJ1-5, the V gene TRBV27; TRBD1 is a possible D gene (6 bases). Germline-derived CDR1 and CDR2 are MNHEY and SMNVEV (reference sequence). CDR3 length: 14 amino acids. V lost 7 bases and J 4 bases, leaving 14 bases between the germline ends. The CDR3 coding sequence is TGTGCCAGCACCCCACGGGGGCAGAATCAGCCCCAGCATTTT. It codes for CASTPRGQNQPQHF.

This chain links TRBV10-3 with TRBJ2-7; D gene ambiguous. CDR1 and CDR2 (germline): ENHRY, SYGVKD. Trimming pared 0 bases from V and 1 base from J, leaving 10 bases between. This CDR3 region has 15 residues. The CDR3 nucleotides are TGTGCCATCAGTGAGTCGACGGCTGGGTCCTACGAGCAGTACTTC. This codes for CAISESTAGSYEQYF.

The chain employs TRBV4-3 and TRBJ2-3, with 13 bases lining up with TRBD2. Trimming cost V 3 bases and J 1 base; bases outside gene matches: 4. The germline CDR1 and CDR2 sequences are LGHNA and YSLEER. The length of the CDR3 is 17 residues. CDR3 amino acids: CASSQFGLAGGTDTQYF. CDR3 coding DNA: TGCGCCAGCAGCCAGTTCGGACTAGCGGGGGGCACAGATACGCAGTATTTT.

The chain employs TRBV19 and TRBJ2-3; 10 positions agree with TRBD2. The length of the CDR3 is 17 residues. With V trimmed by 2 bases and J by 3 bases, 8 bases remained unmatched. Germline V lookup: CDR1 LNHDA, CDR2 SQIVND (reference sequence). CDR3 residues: CASSISGRASGTDTQYF. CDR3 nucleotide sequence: TGTGCCAGTAGTATAAGCGGGAGGGCCAGTGGGACAGATACGCAGTATTTT.

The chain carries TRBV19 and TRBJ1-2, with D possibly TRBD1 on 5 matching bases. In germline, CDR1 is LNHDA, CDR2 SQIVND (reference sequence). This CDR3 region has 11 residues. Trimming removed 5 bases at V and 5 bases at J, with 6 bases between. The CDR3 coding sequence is TGTGCCAGTAGTGAGGGGTATGGCTACACCTTC. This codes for CASSEGYGYTF.

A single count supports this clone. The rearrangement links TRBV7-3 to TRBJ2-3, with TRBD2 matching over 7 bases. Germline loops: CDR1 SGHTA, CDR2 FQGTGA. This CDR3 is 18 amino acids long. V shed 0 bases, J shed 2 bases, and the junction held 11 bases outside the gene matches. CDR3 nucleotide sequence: TGTGCCAGCAGCTTAACAGCTGGGGGGGGAGGGAACACAGATACGCAGTATTTT. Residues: CASSLTAGGGGNTDTQYF.

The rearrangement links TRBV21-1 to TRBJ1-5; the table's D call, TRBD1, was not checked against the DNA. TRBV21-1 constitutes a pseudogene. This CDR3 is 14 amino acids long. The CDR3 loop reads CASGDSLGNQPQHF. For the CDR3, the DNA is TGTGCCAGCGGGGACAGTTTGGGCAATCAGCCCCAGCATTTT.

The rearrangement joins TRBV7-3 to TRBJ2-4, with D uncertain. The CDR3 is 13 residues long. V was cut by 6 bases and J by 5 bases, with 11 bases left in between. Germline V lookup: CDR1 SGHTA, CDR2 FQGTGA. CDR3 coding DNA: TGTGCCAGCAGGCGAGACACCGAAAACATTCAGTACTTC. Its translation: CASRRDTENIQYF.

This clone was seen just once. CDR3 region: CASSQEVANTGELFF. The CDR3 nucleotides are TGCGCCAGCAGCCAAGAGGTCGCGAACACCGGGGAGCTGTTTTTT. This chain connects TRBV4-3 to TRBJ2-2, with D unclear. CDR1 LGHNA and CDR2 YSLEER come from the germline V gene. CDR3 length: 15 amino acids. Trimming pared 0 bases from V and 0 bases from J, leaving 5 bases between.

The CDR3 here is CASSLVGWYGYTF. The CDR3 coding sequence is TGTGCCAGCAGCTTGGTGGGATGGTATGGCTACACCTTC. The V gene is TRBV5-5, the J gene TRBJ1-2; no reliable D call. The CDR3 runs to 13 residues. Germline V gene sequence: CDR1 SGHKS, CDR2 YYEKEE (reference sequence). The V end lost 0 bases, the J end lost 5 bases, and 8 bases lay between the germline ends.